These 29 T cell receptor beta chains were all obtained from the same sample, sequenced in a study of T cell responses to AZD1222 COVID-19 vaccine. TCRdb's table, derived via immunoSEQ multiplex PCR, lists solely in-frame clones and lacks some. The sample has nearly 110,000 clones, over 80% seen once. Sequencing was performed on peripheral blood, taken 28 days after the second AZD1222 dose. The receptors derive from an adult who received the AZD1222 COVID-19 vaccine.

This clone was seen once. The V call is TRBV15, the J call TRBJ1-5; D is ambiguous. The CDR3 is 16 residues long. Germline values: CDR1 LNHNV, CDR2 YYDKDF (reference sequence). V was pared by 6 bases and J by 0 bases, with 15 bases between. In nucleotides, the CDR3 is TGTGCCACCAGTCTTGAAGGAACCTATAGCAATCAGCCCCAGCATTTT. The encoded protein is CATSLEGTYSNQPQHF.

This chain links TRBV7-6 with TRBJ2-3, with TRBD2 identical over 7 bases. The CDR3 loop spans 16 amino acids. V lost 5 bases to trimming and J lost 1 base; unmatched junction nucleotides: 9. CDR1 is SGHVS, CDR2 FNYEAQ, per germline. CDR3 nucleotide sequence: TGTGCCAGCAGCCTCCTCCAGGGAGGGGGCACAGATACGCAGTATTTT. As protein: CASSLLQGGGTDTQYF.

V gene TRBV6-1 combines with J gene TRBJ1-6; the D gene is possibly TRBD1 (6 bases). Per the germline V gene, CDR1 is MNHNS and CDR2 is SASEGT. This CDR3 comprises 14 residues. The ends were cut back, 0 bases at V and 13 bases at J, with 13 bases in the middle. CDR3 coding DNA: TGTGCCAGCAGTGAAGCGCTTAGGGGGGGTCCCCTCCACTTT. Translating gives CASSEALRGGPLHF.

The chain joins TRBV6-1 to TRBJ2-1; 11 bases are shared with TRBD2. The CDR3 covers 16 residues. V lost 3 bases, J lost 4 bases, and 5 bases stayed unmatched. The germline V gene encodes CDR1 MNHNS and CDR2 SASEGT. CDR3 DNA: TGTGCCAGCAGTGAGCTGGGACTAGCGGAGTACAATGAGCAGTTCTTC. The encoded protein is CASSELGLAEYNEQFF.

The chain uses TRBV11-2 and TRBJ2-7, with D possibly being TRBD2 (7 bases). The CDR3 sequence is 14 residues long. Trimming left V 4 bases short and J 0 bases short, with 10 bases between. Germline V gene sequence: CDR1 SGHAT, CDR2 FQNNGV. In nucleotides, the CDR3 is TGTGCCAGCAGCTGGGGGGGGCCCTCCTACGAGCAGTACTTC. Protein: CASSWGGPSYEQYF. The entire variable domain, with the rest obtained from reference TRBV11-2 and TRBJ2-7, is as follows: EAGVAQSPRYKIIEKRQSVAFWCNPISGHATLYWYQQILGQGPKLLIQFQNNGVVDDSQLPKDRFSAERLKGVDSTLKIQPAKLEDSAVYLCASSWGGPSYEQYFGPGTRLTVT.

V is TRBV5-4 and J is TRBJ2-1, with 15 bases matching TRBD2. The junction had 6 bases not matched to a gene; V was cut back by 2 bases and J by 6 bases. The CDR3 extends over 17 amino acids. Germline lookup yields CDR1 SGHNT and CDR2 YYREEE (reference sequence). CDR3 nucleotide sequence: TGTGCCAGCAGCTTTTTCCGGACTAGCGGGAGGGCCAATGAGCAGTTCTTC. Its protein is CASSFFRTSGRANEQFF. Looking up the rest from reference TRBV5-4 and TRBJ2-1 gives the full variable domain: ETGVTQSPTHLIKTRGQQVTLRCSSQSGHNTVSWYQQALGQGPQFIFQYYREEENGRGNFPPRFSGLQFPNYSSELNVNALELDDSALYLCASSFFRTSGRANEQFFGPGTRLTVL.

The V and J genes are TRBV6-1 and TRBJ1-2; maybe TRBD1 (5 bases). The V end lost 3 bases, the J end lost 0 bases, and 11 bases lay between the germline ends. The germline V gene encodes CDR1 MNHNS and CDR2 SASEGT. This CDR3 spans 15 amino acids. The CDR3 sequence: CASSDTGPSNYGYTF. The CDR3 region has the DNA TGTGCCAGCAGTGATACAGGACCGTCTAACTATGGCTACACCTTC.

This chain uses TRBV19 with TRBJ1-4; D is uncertain. This CDR3 spans 11 amino acids. V shed 8 bases and J shed 8 bases, with 9 bases lying between them. CDR1 and CDR2 from the germline V gene are LNHDA and SQIVND (reference sequence). CDR3 amino acids: CASERREKLFF. CDR3 sequence (DNA): TGTGCCAGTGAGCGTCGGGAAAAACTGTTTTTT.

This chain joins TRBV5-6 and TRBJ2-5; a possible D gene is TRBD2 (6 bases). V gave up 6 bases and J gave up 2 bases, with 17 bases separating them. CDR3 size: 15 residues. Germline assignment: CDR1 SGHDT and CDR2 YYEEEE. In nucleotides, the CDR3 is TGTGCCAGCACCGAGGGAGCGGGCCCGCAAGAGACCCAGTACTTC. Encoded protein: CASTEGAGPQETQYF.

In this sample, this clone turned up a few times. The genes are TRBV11-2 and TRBJ1-3, with 8 bases aligning to TRBD1. Germline loops: CDR1 SGHAT, CDR2 FQNNGV. The ends lost 5 bases at V and 6 bases at J; junction bases unmatched: 9. The CDR3 runs 15 residues. CDR3 nucleotide sequence: TGTGCCAGCAGCCCCCCCGCAGGGGGCGTAAACACCATATATTTT. It specifies CASSPPAGGVNTIYF. Full variable domain (outside the CDR3, taken from reference TRBV11-2 and TRBJ1-3): EAGVAQSPRYKIIEKRQSVAFWCNPISGHATLYWYQQILGQGPKLLIQFQNNGVVDDSQLPKDRFSAERLKGVDSTLKIQPAKLEDSAVYLCASSPPAGGVNTIYFGEGSWLTVV.

The chain links TRBV7-9 to TRBJ1-2; D is perhaps TRBD1 (6 bases). V lost 1 base and J 7 bases, leaving 7 bases between the germline ends. Germline lookup yields CDR1 SEHNR and CDR2 FQNEAQ (reference sequence). The CDR3 totals 12 residues. The CDR3 bases are TGTGCCAGCAGCTTAGGGGACACTGGCTACACCTTC. Translating it yields CASSLGDTGYTF.

The chain employs TRBV11-3 and TRBJ2-1; TRBD1 aligns across 10 bases. The CDR3 has 15 amino acids. The germline V gene has CDR1 SGHNT and CDR2 YENEEA. The trim removed 4 bases at V and 7 bases at J, leaving 7 bases unmatched. The CDR3 DNA reads as TGTGCCAGCAGCTCACCGGGACAGGGGATGAATGAGCAGTTCTTC. Its protein product is CASSSPGQGMNEQFF.

The gene calls are TRBV19 and TRBJ1-2, with D uncertain. The V gene lost 7 bases and the J gene lost 5 bases, with 14 bases spanning the gap. The CDR3 covers 13 residues. From germline, CDR1 is LNHDA and CDR2 SQIVND (reference sequence). The DNA of the CDR3 is TGTGCCAGTATCCCGGACGGGAGGTATGGCTACACCTTC. This codes for CASIPDGRYGYTF.

The chain uses TRBV10-2 and TRBJ1-1; the D is unclear. This CDR3 comprises 14 residues. The V end lost 2 bases, the J end lost 1 base, and 8 bases lay between the germline ends. The V gene's germline CDR1 is WSHSY and CDR2 SAAADI. The DNA for the CDR3 is TGCGCCAGCAGTGAGGGGCAGACGAACACTGAAGCTTTCTTT. Its protein product is CASSEGQTNTEAFF.

J is TRBJ1-5 and V is TRBV2; no reliable D call. Trimming removed 5 bases from V and 6 bases from J, with 8 bases in between. CDR3 length: 12 amino acids. Per the germline V gene, CDR1 is SNHLY and CDR2 is FYNNEI. The CDR3 bases are TGTGCCAGCAGTCGGCTTCTTCAGCCCCAGCATTTT. It is translated as CASSRLLQPQHF.

This clone has just a few counts. The chain links TRBV7-9 to TRBJ1-5, with D perhaps TRBD1 (5 bases). The CDR3 length is 13 residues. Trimming shortened V by 5 bases and J by 3 bases, and 8 bases separated the two germline ends. Germline assignment: CDR1 SEHNR and CDR2 FQNEAQ (reference sequence). This CDR3 reads CASSLGTNQPQHF. Here the CDR3 DNA reads TGTGCCAGCAGCCTGGGGACCAATCAGCCCCAGCATTTT.

This chain links TRBV7-9 with TRBJ1-4; weak D call: TRBD1 (5 bases). The CDR3 contains 14 residues. Trimming removed 5 bases at V and 5 bases at J, with 12 bases between. CDR1 is SEHNR and CDR2 is FQNEAQ in the germline V gene (reference sequence). CDR3 amino acids: CASSPDSFNEKLFF. CDR3 DNA sequence: TGTGCCAGCAGCCCCGACAGCTTCAATGAAAAACTGTTTTTT.

This sequence joins TRBV7-6 and TRBJ2-3; D is ambiguous. From germline, CDR1 is SGHVS and CDR2 FNYEAQ. The CDR3 is 15 residues long. Trimming took off 5 bases at V and 1 base at J, with 13 bases between the two ends. The CDR3 loop is CASSLGSGGTDTQYF. The CDR3 DNA follows: TGTGCCAGCAGCCTCGGCAGTGGGGGCACAGATACGCAGTATTTT.

Remarks on this clone: One junction end does not reproduce the germline sequence, and a read error may be involved. The gene calls are TRBV2 and TRBJ1-4; D not resolved. The V gene's germline CDR1 is SNHLY and CDR2 FYNNEI. CDR3 length equals 11 residues. The CDR3 protein is CATTTNEKLFF. The CDR3 DNA sequence: TGTGCCACCACAACGAATGAAAAACTGTTTTTT.

This sequence joins TRBV5-1 and TRBJ2-1, with 12 nucleotides matching TRBD2. Germline CDR1 is SGHRS and CDR2 is YFSETQ. The CDR3 extends over 15 amino acids. V lost 3 bases, J lost 5 bases, and 3 bases stayed unmatched. CDR3 DNA sequence: TGCGCCAGCAGCTGGGGACTAGCGGGTCACAATGAGCAGTTCTTC. Protein sequence: CASSWGLAGHNEQFF.

The chain uses TRBV5-1 and TRBJ2-7, with 7 bases fitting TRBD2. V was pared by 4 bases and J by 1 base, with 14 bases of the junction left unmatched. Per the germline V gene, CDR1 is SGHRS and CDR2 is YFSETQ. The CDR3 is 17 residues long. CDR3 in DNA: TGCGCCAGCAGCCCCCTACCACCTGGCGGGAGTTCCTACGAGCAGTACTTC. This translates into CASSPLPPGGSSYEQYF.

The V call is TRBV4-1, the J call TRBJ2-5, with 12 bases aligning to TRBD2. CDR3 length: 17 residues. V was pared by 1 base and J by 6 bases, with 9 bases of the junction left unmatched. Per the germline V gene, CDR1 is MGHRA and CDR2 is YSYEKL. CDR3 bases: TGCGCCAGCAGCCAAGTTTCGGCTAGCGGGGGGGCGAAGACCCAGTACTTC. It yields the protein CASSQVSASGGAKTQYF.

In its sample, this clone was seen a few times. The chain combines TRBV5-4 with TRBJ1-1; no clear D gene. V lost 0 bases and J 4 bases, leaving 10 bases between the germline ends. Germline V gene data show CDR1 as SGHNT and CDR2 as YYREEE (reference sequence). This CDR3 spans 14 amino acids. The CDR3, as DNA: TGTGCCAGCAGCTTGGCCGGGTGGGGCACTGAAGCTTTCTTT. Translation: CASSLAGWGTEAFF.

In DNA form, the CDR3 reads TGCGCCAGCAGCCATAATAACAGGGACACTGAAGCTTTCTTT. It encodes CASSHNNRDTEAFF. The chain carries TRBV4-1 and TRBJ1-1; D might be TRBD1 (6 bases). Germline lookup yields CDR1 MGHRA and CDR2 YSYEKL. The CDR3 sequence is 14 residues long. Trimming shortened V by 3 bases and J by 3 bases, and 11 bases separated the two germline ends.

Here the CDR3 reads CASSPPTGVDEQYF. In DNA, the CDR3 is TGTGCCAGCTCACCCCCTACGGGGGTCGACGAGCAGTACTTC. V gene TRBV18 combines with J gene TRBJ2-7, with D possibly being TRBD2 (6 bases). The CDR3 contains 14 residues. V was cut by 3 bases and J by 5 bases, with 14 bases left in between. The germline V gene has CDR1 KGHSH and CDR2 LQKENI.

CDR3 DNA: TGTGCCAGCAGCCAAGGAGCGGGGGCAGATACGCAGTATTTT. This translates into CASSQGAGADTQYF. The rearrangement links TRBV3-1 (or the pseudogene TRBV3-2) to TRBJ2-3, with 8 positions matching TRBD2. This CDR3 is built from 14 residues. CDR1 is LGHDT and CDR2 is YNNKEL in the germline V gene (reference sequence). The ends lost 1 base at V and 4 bases at J; junction bases unmatched: 1.

This clone was seen a single time. Within the sample, other DNA sequences also encode this same CDR3. V and J are TRBV24-1 and TRBJ2-5; D is uncertain. The germline V gene encodes CDR1 KGHDR and CDR2 SFDVKD. Trimming left V 2 bases short and J 2 bases short, with 5 bases between. The length of the CDR3 is 13 residues. The CDR3 is CATSDWGQETQYF. The CDR3 DNA follows: TGTGCCACCAGTGATTGGGGTCAAGAGACCCAGTACTTC.

V and J are TRBV28 and TRBJ1-1, with 7 nucleotides matching TRBD1. CDR3 length equals 17 residues. Germline trimming cut 2 bases from V and 2 bases from J; bases unmatched to any gene: 11. The V gene's germline CDR1 is MDHEN and CDR2 SYDVKM. This CDR3 reads CASSLIFSTGVNTEAFF. The CDR3 DNA sequence: TGTGCCAGCAGTTTAATCTTTTCCACAGGGGTTAACACTGAAGCTTTCTTT.

The rearrangement uses TRBV6-5 and TRBJ1-2; the D is unclear. Trimming pared 3 bases from V and 4 bases from J, leaving 9 bases between. Germline-derived CDR1 and CDR2 are MNHEY and SVGAGI. The CDR3 totals 13 residues. The CDR3 spells CASSYSASYGYTF. CDR3 DNA sequence: TGTGCCAGCAGTTATTCAGCGAGCTATGGCTACACCTTC.